These 17 T cell receptor beta chains were sequenced from one sample in a study of long-term antiretroviral therapy in people with HIV. Sequencing relied on immunoSEQ assay v3.0, run at survey level. Generated by immunoSEQ multiplex PCR, the TCRdb table keeps only in-frame clones and is missing some. The data contain about 25,000 clones, about four fifths of them singletons. Specimen: unsorted PBMCs, collected 3 years after starting antiretroviral therapy. The receptors derive from a man between 18 and 29 years old with HIV.

The V and J genes are TRBV4-2 and TRBJ2-3; 10 positions agree with TRBD1. V lost 4 bases, J lost 3 bases, and 4 bases stayed unmatched. This CDR3 region has 15 residues. Germline values: CDR1 LGHNA, CDR2 YNFKEQ. CDR3 nucleotides: TGTGCCAGCAGCCGTGACAGGGGGCAAACAGATACGCAGTATTTT. Translated, it gives CASSRDRGQTDTQYF.

The V call is TRBV6-6, the J call TRBJ2-2; possibly TRBD2 for D (5 bases). Deletions cut 7 bases from V and 3 bases from J, with 15 bases between. This CDR3 is built from 15 residues. Germline values: CDR1 MNHNY, CDR2 SVGAGI (reference sequence). The CDR3 here is CASKLGFSDTGELFF. For the CDR3, the DNA is TGTGCCAGCAAACTAGGTTTTTCAGACACCGGGGAGCTGTTTTTT.

This chain uses TRBV15 with TRBJ1-3; no clear D gene. Trimming removed 3 bases at V and 0 bases at J, with 3 bases between. The CDR3 contains 13 residues. Germline V lookup: CDR1 LNHNV, CDR2 YYDKDF (reference sequence). CDR3 loop: CATSRGSGNTIYF. CDR3 sequence (DNA): TGTGCCACCAGCAGGGGCTCTGGAAACACCATATATTTT.

This clone was detected once. V is TRBV19 and J is TRBJ2-2; D is unresolved. From germline, CDR1 is LNHDA and CDR2 SQIVND (reference sequence). The CDR3 spans 13 residues. Trimming took 5 bases from V and 6 from J, leaving 10 bases between them. The CDR3 DNA follows: TGTGCCAGTAGTTTCATGAATTCCGGGGAGCTGTTTTTT. It translates to CASSFMNSGELFF. Drawing the rest from reference TRBV19 and TRBJ2-2, the complete variable domain is DGGITQSPKYLFRKEGQNVTLSCEQNLNHDAMYWYRQDPGQGLRLIYYSQIVNDFQKGDIAEGYSVSREKKESFPLTVTSAQKNPTAFYLCASSFMNSGELFFGEGSRLTVL.

This sequence joins TRBV19 and TRBJ1-2; D not resolved. The CDR3 is made up of 12 amino acids. Germline CDR1 LNHDA, CDR2 SQIVND (reference sequence). Trimming stripped 5 bases from V and 5 bases from J, with 9 bases between. Here the CDR3 DNA reads TGTGCCAGTAGTCTTAGGAGTTATGGCTACACCTTC. As protein: CASSLRSYGYTF.

This clone was recorded once. The chain joins TRBV7-8 to TRBJ2-7; D remains ambiguous. The germline CDR1 and CDR2 sequences are SGHVS and FQNEAQ. The CDR3 is 11 residues long. V lost 5 bases to trimming and J lost 7 bases, with 9 bases between them. The CDR3 coding sequence is TGTGCCAGCAGCCTTTCCGGGGAGCAGTACTTC. Translating it yields CASSLSGEQYF. The full variable domain, with the rest looked up from reference TRBV7-8 and TRBJ2-7, is GAGVSQSPRYKVAKRGQDVALRCDPISGHVSLFWYQQALGQGPEFLTYFQNEAQLDKSGLPSDRFFAERPEGSVSTLKIQRTQQEDSAVYLCASSLSGEQYFGPGTRLTVT.

The chain has TRBV6-5 and TRBJ1-5; D remains unclear. Germline-derived CDR1 and CDR2 are MNHEY and SVGAGI. There are 15 residues in the CDR3. V shed 0 bases and J shed 8 bases, with 14 bases lying between them. The CDR3 nucleotides are TGTGCCAGCAGTTACTCGATGGAGGGATGGGAGCCCCAGCATTTT. It specifies CASSYSMEGWEPQHF.

This clone turned up a few times. The chain recombines TRBV7-9 with TRBJ1-5; the D gene is possibly TRBD1 (5 bases). The CDR3 contains 13 residues. The V gene's germline CDR1 is SEHNR and CDR2 FQNEAQ (reference sequence). The V gene lost 6 bases and the J gene lost 9 bases, with 15 bases spanning the gap. The CDR3 sequence: CASSQSGGGPQHF. The DNA of the CDR3 is TGTGCCAGCAGTCAGAGTGGGGGAGGGCCCCAGCATTTT.

The chain couples TRBV11-1 to TRBJ2-5, with D possibly being TRBD2 (5 bases). The germline gives CDR1 SGHAT, CDR2 FQDESV (reference sequence). This CDR3 region has 14 residues. V was clipped by 1 base and J by 5 bases, with 11 bases between them. The CDR3 reads CASSLDRGSETQYF. The CDR3, as DNA: TGTGCCAGCAGCTTAGATCGGGGTAGCGAGACCCAGTACTTC.

The CDR3 DNA reads TGTGCCAGCTCACCTGTTGAGACGGCACCCTATGGCTACACCTTC. Protein sequence: CASSPVETAPYGYTF. The rearrangement links TRBV18 to TRBJ1-2; no clear D gene. V was shortened by 3 bases and J by 4 bases, with 15 bases between the two germline ends. This CDR3 is 15 amino acids long. Germline-derived CDR1 and CDR2 are KGHSH and LQKENI.

V usage is TRBV19 and J usage is TRBJ2-5; D perhaps matches TRBD2 (5 bases). Germline values: CDR1 LNHDA, CDR2 SQIVND (reference sequence). The length of the CDR3 is 15 residues. V was cut by 8 bases and J by 1 base, with 17 bases left in between. The DNA of the CDR3 is TGTGCCAGTGGACCCGGGGAGCACCGCCAAGAGACCCAGTACTTC. Amino acids: CASGPGEHRQETQYF.

The chain carries TRBV6-6 and TRBJ1-6; D is perhaps TRBD1 (5 bases). Germline CDR1 reads MNHNY; CDR2 reads SVGAGI (reference sequence). V lost 5 bases and J 7 bases, leaving 15 bases between the germline ends. This CDR3 spans 15 amino acids. CDR3 region: CASSPPGRVNSPLHF. CDR3 coding DNA: TGTGCCAGCAGTCCTCCGGGCAGGGTCAATTCACCCCTCCACTTT.

The chain links TRBV29-1 to TRBJ2-7, with TRBD1 as a possible D gene (6 bases). The CDR3 contains 12 residues. The ends were cut back, 6 bases at V and 1 base at J, with 10 bases in the middle. Germline V gives CDR1 SQVTM, CDR2 ANQGSEA. The CDR3 DNA sequence: TGCAGCGTCGGTGGACAGTCCTACGAGCAGTACTTC. Translating it yields CSVGGQSYEQYF.

This clone was counted only a few times. The gene calls are TRBV2 and TRBJ1-6; 8 positions agree with TRBD1. Germline V lookup: CDR1 SNHLY, CDR2 FYNNEI. The V and J ends lost 2 bases and 9 bases, in that order; junction bases with no gene match: 9. CDR3 length equals 16 residues. The CDR3 region has the DNA TGTGCCAGCAGTGAACGCTCGGCAGGGGGCGGTTCACCCCTCCACTTT. It translates to CASSERSAGGGSPLHF.

The sample holds one count of this clone. The J gene is TRBJ1-1, the V gene TRBV7-2, with D hard to call. This CDR3 comprises 12 residues. Trimming took 1 base from V and 7 from J, leaving 7 bases between them. Germline loops: CDR1 SGHTA, CDR2 FQGNSA. CDR3 in amino acids: CASSLDLSEAFF. Here the CDR3 DNA reads TGTGCCAGCAGCTTAGACTTGAGTGAAGCTTTCTTT.

This rearrangement joins TRBV9 to TRBJ2-7; the D is unclear. V was cut by 2 bases and J by 2 bases, with 11 bases left in between. Germline CDR1 reads SGDLS; CDR2 reads YYNGEE. CDR3 length equals 14 residues. CDR3: CASSVRVEAYEQYF. The CDR3 bases are TGTGCCAGCAGCGTCCGGGTCGAGGCCTACGAGCAGTACTTC.

The chain carries TRBV14 and TRBJ2-2; the D call may be TRBD1 or TRBD2 (5 bases each). CDR3 length: 19 amino acids. V shed 0 bases and J shed 2 bases, with 19 bases lying between them. Looked up from germline, CDR1 is SGHDN and CDR2 is FVKESK. The DNA of the CDR3 is TGTGCCAGCAGCCAAGATTTCGTATTTGGGGGACCAAACACCGGGGAGCTGTTTTTT. Translated, it gives CASSQDFVFGGPNTGELFF.